This T cell receptor (beta chain) was captured in a study of CD8 T cells in ankylosing spondylitis. General study results and limits: The authors found the disease-linked clones to be CD8+ and relatively rare in peripheral blood. Reported data indicate significant enrichment of disease-linked clones within matched ankylosing spondylitis synovial fluid. Blood from ankylosing spondylitis patients appeared to carry a characteristic roughly 8-variant TCR beta motif.

MiXCR was run by TCRdb on the 5' RACE reads, yielding one entry per CDR3 protein. The table shows about 180,000 distinct CDR3 sequences, with 9.8% occurring only once. This CDR3 has 18 residues. CDR1 is MNHNS, CDR2 SASEGT, per germline. V was shortened by 1 base and J by 1 base, with 14 bases between the two germline ends. This clonotype was counted a single time. The antigen remains undetermined. V gene TRBV6-1 combines with J gene TRBJ2-6; D remains unclear. The clonotype was recovered from a female donor with ankylosing spondylitis or in good health (not recorded which). Source material: blood, either unsorted or a sorted T cell fraction (not recorded which). The CDR3 DNA reads TGTGCCAGCAGTGAAGTGGATGTATTGCCTTCTGGGGCCAACGTCCTGACTTTC. It encodes CASSEVDVLPSGANVLTF.